The 9 T cell receptor beta chains in this list originate from one sample, sequenced in a study of blood T cell repertoires in COVID-19. Sequencing used immunoSEQ multiplex PCR; TCRdb keeps in-frame clones, though not all of them. Here the sample spans under 80,000 clones, 85% being singletons. Sample: peripheral blood. The receptor set was obtained from a man in his 70s with acute or convalescent COVID-19.

The chain recombines TRBV5-1 with TRBJ2-1, with D hard to call. V was cut by 0 bases and J by 0 bases, with 7 bases left in between. The V gene's germline CDR1 is SGHRS and CDR2 YFSETQ. This CDR3 is 15 amino acids long. CDR3 bases: TGCGCCAGCAGCTTGGACAGCAGCTCCTACAATGAGCAGTTCTTC. Its translation: CASSLDSSSYNEQFF.

The V and J genes are TRBV4-1 and TRBJ2-7; a weak D match, TRBD1 (6 bases). CDR3 length: 16 residues. CDR1 is MGHRA, CDR2 YSYEKL, per germline. The V end lost 3 bases, the J end lost 5 bases, and 20 bases lay between the germline ends. CDR3 protein: CASSQSTFRTDHEQYF. CDR3 coding DNA: TGCGCCAGCAGCCAGTCAACATTTCGGACAGACCACGAGCAGTACTTC.

The V call is TRBV6-5, the J call TRBJ1-3; the D is unclear. The CDR3 extends over 13 amino acids. Trimming took 8 bases from V and 0 from J, leaving 8 bases between them. Looked up from germline, CDR1 is MNHEY and CDR2 is SVGAGI. The CDR3 here is CASVQNSGNTIYF. CDR3 DNA: TGTGCCAGCGTCCAGAACTCTGGAAACACCATATATTTT.

The chain couples TRBV7-2 to TRBJ2-1, with a weak D call TRBD2 (6 bases). CDR1 SGHTA and CDR2 FQGNSA come from the germline V gene. CDR3 size: 18 residues. Trimming removed 4 bases from V and 1 base from J, with 20 bases in between. Here the CDR3 reads CASSSLGGWGGSYNEQFF. CDR3 sequence (DNA): TGTGCCAGCAGCTCCCTGGGGGGTTGGGGAGGTTCCTACAATGAGCAGTTCTTC.

V gene TRBV24-1 combines with J gene TRBJ2-1; 10 bases agree with TRBD2. The CDR3 extends over 16 amino acids. V dropped 3 bases and J dropped 2; count of bases not matched to a gene: 3. The germline V gene encodes CDR1 KGHDR and CDR2 SFDVKD. The CDR3 loop reads CATSDAGTSAYNEQFF. CDR3 DNA: TGTGCCACCAGTGATGCCGGGACTAGCGCCTACAATGAGCAGTTCTTC.

This sequence joins TRBV28 and TRBJ1-5; the match to TRBD1 covers 8 bases. The V gene end was trimmed by 6 bases and the J gene end by 14 bases; junction bases not matched to a gene: 9. Per the germline V gene, CDR1 is MDHEN and CDR2 is SYDVKM. The CDR3 is 12 residues long. CDR3 region: CASSLRVGQEHF. CDR3 DNA: TGTGCCAGCAGCCTCAGGGTGGGACAGGAGCATTTT. Full variable domain (outside the CDR3, taken from reference TRBV28 and TRBJ1-5): DVKVTQSSRYLVKRTGEKVFLECVQDMDHENMFWYRQDPGLGLRLIYFSYDVKMKEKGDIPEGYSVSREKKERFSLILESASTNQTSMYLCASSLRVGQEHFGDGTRLSIL.

This clone showed up just once. V usage is TRBV5-8 and J usage is TRBJ2-1; 9 positions match TRBD1. The V gene's germline CDR1 is SGHTS and CDR2 YDEGEE. Trimming at V came to 0 bases and at J to 2 bases, leaving 3 bases not matched to a gene. The CDR3 is 16 amino acids. CDR3 in DNA: TGTGCCAGCAGCTTGGACAGGGGGCTTCCCTACAATGAGCAGTTCTTC. This translates into CASSLDRGLPYNEQFF.

The CDR3 DNA is TGTGCCAGTAGTACCGGACTAGCGGGGGGCCGCACAGATACGCAGTATTTT. This gives the protein CASSTGLAGGRTDTQYF. The chain employs TRBV19 and TRBJ2-3; 14 nucleotides line up with TRBD2. Germline V gene data show CDR1 as LNHDA and CDR2 as SQIVND (reference sequence). V dropped 4 bases and J dropped 1; count of bases not matched to a gene: 4. This CDR3 has 17 residues.

The chain has TRBV5-1 and TRBJ1-2; 7 bases map to TRBD1. This CDR3 is built from 16 residues. Germline CDR1 SGHRS, CDR2 YFSETQ. V lost 0 bases, J lost 4 bases, and 9 bases stayed unmatched. CDR3 loop: CASSLEPGQVSYGYTF. The CDR3 DNA sequence: TGCGCCAGCAGCTTGGAACCCGGACAGGTCAGCTATGGCTACACCTTC.